The clone carrying this TCR beta chain has a count of ten or more. Antigen: not known. This entry belongs to a study of CD8+CD57+ T cells in acquired aplastic anemia. Study background: Average DNA yield from sorted CD4+ and CD8+ cells was roughly 3 ug. Study observations and caveats: Patients and controls shared 25 to 30 CD8+ CDR3 sequences, which appeared highly expressed in patients and within their immunodominant clones. Patients and controls had CD8+ Simpson's diversity values that were not significantly distinct.

Trimming left V 0 bases short and J 7 bases short, with 13 bases between. The germline gives CDR1 GTSNPN, CDR2 SVGIG (reference sequence). The CDR3 totals 14 residues. The use of genomic DNA as template underpinned the TCR beta VDJ and CDR3 profiling. Each CDR3 protein gets one entry after TCRdb re-called the reads with MiXCR. The data contain hundreds of thousands of distinct CDR3 sequences, 56% of them singletons. The sequenced sample was sorted CD4+, CD8+, or CD8+CD57+ T cells (not recorded which) from PBMCs. This TCR was recovered from a human donor with severe aplastic anemia or a healthy control (not recorded which). The rearrangement uses TRBV30 and TRBJ1-5, with D uncertain. The CDR3 loop is CAWSVGGPGQPQHF. The CDR3 bases are TGTGCCTGGAGTGTAGGTGGGCCGGGGCAGCCCCAGCATTTT. Full variable domain (missing parts from reference TRBV30 and TRBJ1-5): SQTIHQWPATLVQPVGSPLSLECTVEGTSNPNLYWYRQAAGRGLQLLFYSVGIGQISSEVPQNLSASRPQDRQFILSSKKLLLSDSGFYLCAWSVGGPGQPQHFGDGTRLSIL.